This T cell receptor (beta chain) originates from a study of blood T cell repertoires in COVID-19. The overall study: Whether acute or convalescent, the COVID-19 samples came from the United States, Italy and Spain.

Source study methods: From reference gene primer amplification, estimates of nucleated cell counts were derived. Method: immunoSEQ multiplex PCR; TCRdb's copy keeps in-frame clones and lacks some. The V and J calls and clone size are taken from that table; D and trimming were inferred from the DNA. Counted here are roughly 200,000 clones, around 80% occurring once; the ten biggest clones make up roughly 7.2%. The CDR3 is made up of 14 amino acids. Germline values: CDR1 ENHRY, CDR2 SYGVKD. V was pared by 10 bases and J by 6 bases, with 11 bases of the junction left unmatched. Seattle patients were enrolled while actively infected and followed longitudinally.

The chain combines TRBV10-3 with TRBJ2-2, with 7 bases lining up with TRBD1. The sequenced sample consisted of peripheral blood. The sequence was obtained from a woman aged 40 to 50 with COVID-19, enrolled during active disease. The CDR3 reads CASEPLQGSGELFF. The CDR3 nucleotides are TGTGCCAGTGAACCCCTACAGGGGTCCGGGGAGCTGTTTTTT.